The 28 T cell receptor beta chains below were found in one sample sequenced in a study of monozygotic twins with inflammatory bowel disease. TCRdb reprocessed the 5' RACE reads and stores each CDR3 protein as one record, lacking DNA. This table lists fewer than 550,000 distinct CDR3 sequences. Sequenced material: blood. The receptors shown here come from a human donor with ulcerative colitis or Crohn's disease, or a healthy co-twin of an affected twin (not recorded which).

The genes are TRBV29-1 and TRBJ2-2. The length of the CDR3 is 11 residues. Per germline, CDR1 SQVTM and CDR2 ANQGSEA. The CDR3 loop is CSVSRAGELFF.

The V call is TRBV7-9, the J call TRBJ2-3; TCRdb picks TRBD1, but there is no DNA to check that call. The CDR3 is 15 amino acids. CDR1 is SEHNR, CDR2 FQNEAQ, per germline (reference sequence). The CDR3 protein is CASTRRGDPYFPEYF.

The V gene is TRBV27, the J gene TRBJ2-1; there is no DNA to check the TCRdb D call of TRBD2. Germline CDR1 reads MNHEY; CDR2 reads SMNVEV (reference sequence). This CDR3 has 16 amino acids. The CDR3 reads CASSWGSIGSINEQFF.

J is TRBJ1-6 and V is TRBV7-2. This CDR3 has 18 amino acids. CDR1 SGHTA and CDR2 FQGNSA come from the germline V gene. The CDR3 region is CASSLAILARTVNSPLHF.

This chain uses TRBV5-1 with TRBJ2-2; TCRdb lists TRBD1, though no DNA is available to test this call. Germline-derived CDR1 and CDR2 are SGHRS and YFSETQ. The CDR3 extends over 16 amino acids. CDR3 sequence reads: CASSPGTGKMTGELFF.

The chain couples TRBV7-3 to TRBJ2-1; TCRdb's assignment of TRBD2 cannot be checked, as there is no DNA. This CDR3 spans 15 amino acids. The germline V gene has CDR1 SGHTA and CDR2 FQGTGA. CDR3 amino acids: CASSLDSGRVNEQFF.

The J gene is TRBJ2-6, the V gene TRBV12-3 or TRBV12-4; TCRdb calls TRBD2, which cannot be checked without DNA. The CDR3 has 15 amino acids. The CDR3 spells CASSYPAIGANVLTF.

The V gene is TRBV20-1, the J gene TRBJ1-5; TCRdb reports TRBD1, a call that lacks DNA to check it against. This CDR3 is 15 amino acids long. Per the germline V gene, CDR1 is DFQATT and CDR2 is SNEGSKA (reference sequence). The CDR3 is CSARGASDRAQPQHF.

This chain joins TRBV20-1 and TRBJ2-5; the D call from TCRdb, TRBD1, cannot be confirmed without DNA. Germline CDR1 DFQATT, CDR2 SNEGSKA (reference sequence). The length of the CDR3 is 13 residues. The CDR3 loop is CSAEGQPQETQYF.

The chain uses TRBV24-1 and TRBJ2-1; TCRdb's D gene call, TRBD2, goes unchecked for lack of DNA. The CDR3 has 17 amino acids. Germline CDR1 KGHDR, CDR2 SFDVKD. The CDR3 region is CATSDSILAEGSNEQFF.

The CDR3 here is CASSSPAEANTGELFF. The genes are TRBV7-3 and TRBJ2-2; TCRdb's assignment of TRBD2 cannot be checked, as there is no DNA. Germline lookup yields CDR1 SGHTA and CDR2 FQGTGA. CDR3 length equals 16 residues.

The chain uses TRBV12-3 or TRBV12-4 and TRBJ2-2. The CDR3 covers 16 residues. CDR3 sequence reads: CASRPPGIENTGELFF.

V is TRBV9 and J is TRBJ1-1. The CDR3 length is 15 residues. CDR1 and CDR2 (germline): SGDLS, YYNGEE. This chain's CDR3 is CASSVGEGRNTEAFF.

CDR3 residues: CASSPGTSGMNEQFF. The chain joins TRBV4-3 to TRBJ2-1; as DNA is missing, the TRBD2 call by TCRdb cannot be tested. The CDR3 consists of 15 residues. Germline V gene lookup returns CDR1 LGHNA and CDR2 YSLEER.

The chain's CDR3 is CASSQRGGEQYF. The chain couples TRBV12-3 or TRBV12-4 to TRBJ2-7; the TCRdb D gene call, TRBD1, has no DNA to confirm it. CDR3 length: 12 amino acids.

Judged by frequency, this clonotype is medium-sized. The V gene is TRBV29-1, the J gene TRBJ2-3; the TRBD2 assignment by TCRdb is unverifiable without DNA. The CDR3 is made up of 15 amino acids. Germline loops: CDR1 SQVTM, CDR2 ANQGSEA. CDR3 in amino acids: CSVVRAGLSTDTQYF.

The chain carries TRBV5-1 and TRBJ2-1; without DNA, the TCRdb call of TRBD1 cannot be checked. The CDR3 consists of 14 residues. Per germline, CDR1 SGHRS and CDR2 YFSETQ. The CDR3: CASSPEPPNNEQFF.

This rearrangement joins TRBV29-1 to TRBJ2-7; TCRdb's D call of TRBD2 is untestable without DNA. Germline V gives CDR1 SQVTM, CDR2 ANQGSEA. This CDR3 is built from 13 residues. CDR3 protein: CSVTPTSAGEQYF.

The chain recombines TRBV11-2 with TRBJ2-1; checking the TCRdb D call of TRBD2 is not possible without DNA. CDR1 SGHAT and CDR2 FQNNGV come from the germline V gene. The CDR3 spans 18 residues. The CDR3 protein is CASSSRWTSLTGENEQFF.

This chain connects TRBV6-1 to TRBJ2-3; the D call from TCRdb, TRBD2, cannot be confirmed without DNA. The germline V gene has CDR1 MNHNS and CDR2 SASEGT. The CDR3 consists of 14 residues. The CDR3 here is CASSTSGFTDTQYF.

The chain couples TRBV7-2 to TRBJ2-3; without DNA, the TCRdb call of TRBD2 cannot be checked. The CDR3 has 13 residues. Germline V lookup: CDR1 SGHTA, CDR2 FQGNSA. CDR3 region: CASSRDSSDTQYF.

The chain joins TRBV12-3 or TRBV12-4 to TRBJ2-3; TCRdb proposes TRBD1, but this gene call is untestable without DNA. The CDR3 consists of 16 residues. The CDR3 loop reads CASSSPRAGDGDTQYF.

This sequence joins TRBV7-2 and TRBJ2-2; TCRdb reports TRBD2, a call that lacks DNA to check it against. The CDR3 is made up of 16 amino acids. Germline-derived CDR1 and CDR2 are SGHTA and FQGNSA. This CDR3 is CASSSLAGGRTGELFF. The full variable domain, with the rest looked up from reference TRBV7-2 and TRBJ2-2, is GAGVSQSPSNKVTEKGKDVELRCDPISGHTALYWYRQSLGQGLEFLIYFQGNSAPDKSGLPSDRFSAERTGGSVSTLTIQRTQQEDSAVYLCASSSLAGGRTGELFFGEGSRLTVL.

V is TRBV7-9 and J is TRBJ1-5. CDR1 and CDR2 from the germline V gene are SEHNR and FQNEAQ (reference sequence). This CDR3 contains 12 residues. CDR3 sequence reads: CASTTANQPQHF.

V gene TRBV3-1 combines with J gene TRBJ2-7; no DNA is available, so the TRBD2 call from TCRdb remains unchecked. Germline CDR1 reads LGHDT; CDR2 reads YNNKEL (reference sequence). This CDR3 spans 14 amino acids. CDR3 residues: CASSQGLFGYEQYF.

This chain connects TRBV18 to TRBJ2-7; checking the TCRdb D call of TRBD1 is not possible without DNA. This CDR3 contains 16 residues. Germline V gene data show CDR1 as KGHSH and CDR2 as LQKENI. The chain's CDR3 is CASSPPNQGDRYEQYF.

V is TRBV28 and J is TRBJ2-2; TCRdb indicates TRBD1, and absent DNA this call remains unverified. The CDR3 sequence is 15 residues long. CDR1 is MDHEN, CDR2 SYDVKM, per germline. The CDR3 loop reads CASSRDVRGTGELFF.

This chain links TRBV14 with TRBJ1-2. The CDR3 consists of 16 residues. CDR1 is SGHDN and CDR2 is FVKESK in the germline V gene. The CDR3 protein is CASSQDSGEANYGYTF.